One T cell receptor beta chain is described in this entry. The target antigen is unknown. Germline V gives CDR1 MNHEY, CDR2 SVGAGI. The J segment lost 7 bases and the V segment lost 6 bases, leaving 5 bases of the junction unmatched. The CDR3 is made up of 12 amino acids. These data are taken from a study of T cells in localized non-small cell lung cancer. TCRdb keeps only in-frame clones here, not all; method: immunoSEQ multiplex PCR. The profile shows 33,000 or so clones, about 80% of them singletons. Study-wide findings and caveats: In uninvolved adjacent lung, T cell clonality reached its highest value, exceeding tumor.

V gene TRBV6-5 combines with J gene TRBJ1-2, with 7 bases identical to TRBD1. The material was peripheral blood, obtained before any cancer treatment. The sequence derives from a male donor older than 55 with stage III squamous cell lung carcinoma. CDR3 sequence: CASRQGSSGYTF. The CDR3 DNA is TGTGCCAGCAGACAGGGGTCGAGTGGCTACACCTTC.